This TCR beta chain was obtained from a study of blood T cell repertoires in COVID-19. In germline, CDR1 is SNHLY, CDR2 FYNNEI. V lost 4 bases to trimming and J lost 4 bases; unmatched junction nucleotides: 4. The CDR3 covers 14 residues. Generated by immunoSEQ multiplex PCR, the TCRdb table keeps only in-frame clones and is missing some. Of some 100,000 clones detected, roughly 84% appear once; the ten largest clones hold 6.5% to 8%. The receptor was derived from a woman in her 50s with acute or convalescent COVID-19. V is TRBV2 and J is TRBJ1-1; 9 bases line up with TRBD1. The specimen was peripheral blood. The CDR3 DNA reads TGTGCCAGCAGTGTGACAGGGGGTAGCACTGAAGCTTTCTTT. It encodes CASSVTGGSTEAFF.